A single sample is the source of the 26 T cell receptor beta chains below, sequenced in a study of CD8+ T cells in alopecia areata. Sorting used CD4, CD8alpha, NKG2D, NKG2ACE and other markers on pooled cutaneous lymph node cells. Reverse transcription of extracted RNA yielded cDNA, which provided the sequencing template. Clones were read by immunoSEQ multiplex PCR, and TCRdb kept only the in-frame ones, dropping some. The data list 270,000 or so clones, none observed once; approximately 1.2% falls to the top ten. The sequencing sample was made of CD4+ T cells sorted from a lymph node. The receptors were gathered from a C3H/HeJ mouse with alopecia areata. The strain is characterized by the MHC haplotype H2-k.

This clone was detected only a few times. Mouse names are used for the genes. The CDR3 extends 4 residues past the end of the read, so its final part is completed from the germline J gene. This rearrangement joins TRBV13-3 to TRBJ2-5, with TRBD1 identical over 10 bases. Germline CDR1 and CDR2: NNHDY and SYVADS. CDR3 size: 14 residues. The part of the CDR3 DNA that was read is TGTGCCAGCAGGCCCGACAGGGGGCGAGAC. This codes for CASRPDRGRD. From start to end, the CDR3 is CASRPDRGRDTQYF.

This clone was counted between two and nine times. The listed genes are named as in mouse. The CDR3 end is not reached by the read, which stops 4 residues before it; the germline J gene fills it in. The genes are TRBV13-3 and TRBJ2-3; the D gene is possibly TRBD1 (6 bases). The CDR3 extends over 14 amino acids. Looked up from germline, CDR1 is NNHDY and CDR2 is SYVADS. The ends were cut back, 5 bases at V and 0 bases at J, with 10 bases in the middle. This CDR3 is CASRDSNSAETLYF. Incomplete CDR3 DNA: TGTGCCAGCAGGGACAGCAATAGTGCAGAA.

About this clone itself: Gene names refer to mouse genes. The read gets to within 4 residues of the CDR3 end, and the germline J gene fills in the rest. Other nucleotide sequences from this sample produce the same CDR3. The chain joins TRBV31 to TRBJ1-2; D remains ambiguous. Per the germline V gene, CDR1 is GKSSPN and CDR2 is SITVG. The CDR3 sequence is 12 residues long. Trimming pared 4 bases from V and 0 bases from J, leaving 6 bases between. The DNA read from the CDR3 is TGTGCCTGGAATATTGCAAACTCC. It translates to CAWNIANS. The entire CDR3 protein is CAWNIANSDYTF.

Only a few counts were recorded for this clone. The gene symbols are mouse symbols. The DNA ends 4 residues before the CDR3 does, and the rest of the CDR3 is filled in from the germline J gene. This rearrangement joins TRBV13-1 to TRBJ2-4, with 11 nucleotides matching TRBD2. V was clipped by 2 bases and J by 1 base; unmatched bases: 3. The germline gives CDR1 NSHNY, CDR2 SYGAGN. This CDR3 spans 16 amino acids. CDR3 region: CASSEGLGVGQNTLYF. The CDR3 DNA, read in part, is TGTGCCAGCAGTGAGGGACTGGGGGTGGGTCAAAAC.

This clone was observed at least ten times. Gene names denote mouse genes. The CDR3 is cut off 4 residues early in the read; its end comes from the germline J gene. The chain combines TRBV17 with TRBJ2-5; D is undetermined. Germline CDR1 is MNHDT and CDR2 is YYDKIL. The CDR3 sequence is 13 residues long. V was cut by 3 bases and J by 2 bases, with 6 bases left in between. The CDR3 spells CASSSTVQDTQYF. Partial CDR3 DNA: TGTGCTAGCAGTAGTACTGTCCAAGAC.

Concerning this clone: Gene names follow the mouse nomenclature. The read ends 4 residues shy of where the CDR3 ends; the end is completed using the germline J gene. V gene TRBV31 combines with J gene TRBJ2-3, with D tentatively TRBD1 (6 bases). V dropped 0 bases and J dropped 1 base, with 8 bases sitting between them. The CDR3 is made up of 14 amino acids. Looked up from germline, CDR1 is GKSSPN and CDR2 is SITVG. The CDR3 is CAWSLNRGAETLYF. The sequenced CDR3 bases are TGTGCCTGGAGTCTCAACAGGGGTGCAGAA.

This clone was detected a few times. Mouse names are used for the genes. The read finishes 4 residues shy of the CDR3 end, and the germline J gene is used to complete it. This chain links TRBV13-2 with TRBJ1-2; 7 bases line up with TRBD1. Trimming took 3 bases from V and 1 from J; bases not matched to a gene: 6. CDR1 and CDR2 from the germline V gene are NNHNN and SYGAGS (reference sequence). This CDR3 is built from 15 residues. The CDR3 bases that were read are TGTGCCAGCGGTGGCATCCGGGACAGAAACTCC. Its translation: CASGGIRDRNS. In full, the CDR3 reads CASGGIRDRNSDYTF.

Turning to this clone: These gene names are mouse names. The read ends 3 residues shy of where the CDR3 ends; the end is completed using the germline J gene. The sample holds other DNA sequences that translate to the same CDR3. The chain has TRBV19 and TRBJ1-6; 8 nucleotides align to TRBD1. TRBJ1-6 is marked as an open reading frame, function uncertain. The length of the CDR3 is 15 residues. CDR1 is FNHDT, CDR2 SITEND, per germline (reference sequence). V trimming: 2 bases; J trimming: 5 bases; junction bases outside the gene matches: 3. The CDR3 here is CASSIRGRDNSPLYF. The part of the CDR3 DNA that was read is TGTGCCAGCAGTATCAGGGGGCGGGATAATTCGCCC.

This clone was seen only a few times. Genes and germline come from the mouse. Read sequence stops 4 residues before the CDR3 end, and the germline J gene provides the missing end. The chain has TRBV17 and TRBJ2-2; the D gene is possibly TRBD1 (7 bases). The V and J ends lost 3 bases and 0 bases respectively, with 11 bases between them. Looked up from germline, CDR1 is MNHDT and CDR2 is YYDKIL. The CDR3 is 16 residues long. The CDR3 loop is CASSREGASNTGQLYF. CDR3 bases read: TGTGCTAGCAGTAGGGAGGGGGCCTCAAACACCGGG.

Comments on this clone: The gene names here belong to mouse. The read ends 4 residues before the CDR3 terminus; that terminus is restored from the germline J gene. This chain links TRBV1 with TRBJ2-1; 7 bases fit TRBD1. The CDR3 runs to 15 residues. Germline V lookup: CDR1 NSQYPW, CDR2 LRSPGD (reference sequence). Trimming removed 5 bases from V and 3 bases from J; junction bases left unmatched: 7. The CDR3 reads CTCSHPRDSYAEQFF. The sequenced part of the CDR3 DNA is TGCACCTGCAGTCACCCTCGGGACAGCTATGCT.

This clone was counted only a few times. Here the gene names and germline are mouse. Read coverage stops 4 residues before the CDR3 terminus; the germline J gene supplies the remainder. This sequence joins TRBV19 and TRBJ2-7; D gene unclear. Germline loops: CDR1 FNHDT, CDR2 SITEND (reference sequence). The CDR3 contains 11 residues. The DNA read from the CDR3 is TGTGCCAGCAGAACAGAATAT. The encoded protein is CASRTEY. The full CDR3 sequence reads CASRTEYEQYF.

This clone was seen repeatedly, ten times or more. Gene names refer to mouse genes. The CDR3 end is not reached by the read, which stops 4 residues before it; the germline J gene fills it in. This chain links TRBV3 with TRBJ1-2; tentatively, D is TRBD1 (6 bases). The CDR3 is 14 residues long. Germline loops: CDR1 SNHLY, CDR2 FYNGKV (reference sequence). The V end lost 2 bases, the J end lost 1 base, and 8 bases lay between the germline ends. The CDR3 here is CASSLHRENSDYTF. Partial CDR3 DNA: TGTGCCAGCAGCTTACACAGGGAAAACTCC. Full variable domain (remainder filled in from reference TRBV3 and TRBJ1-2): GPKVLQIPSHQIIDMGQMVTLNCDPVSNHLYFYWYKQILGQQMEFLVNFYNGKVMEKSKLFKDQFSVERPDGSYFTLKIQPTALEDSAVYFCASSLHRENSDYTFGSGTRLLVI.

This clone was counted only a few times. Gene names and germline match the mouse. The DNA ends 4 residues before the CDR3 does, and the rest of the CDR3 is filled in from the germline J gene. This chain links TRBV13-1 with TRBJ1-2, with a weak D call TRBD1 (6 bases). CDR3 size: 15 residues. The V gene's germline CDR1 is NSHNY and CDR2 SYGAGN. Trimming removed 1 base at V and 0 bases at J, with 10 bases between. CDR3 region: CASSDLGHSNSDYTF. The CDR3 DNA, read in part, is TGTGCCAGCAGTGATCTGGGACACTCAAACTCC.

Turning to this clone: Genes and germline come from the mouse. The read finishes 4 residues shy of the CDR3 end, and the germline J gene is used to complete it. Other DNA sequences in the sample encode the same CDR3. The gene calls are TRBV13-2 and TRBJ2-2; D unclear. Trimming took 2 bases from V and 0 from J, leaving 5 bases between them. Germline V gene sequence: CDR1 NNHNN, CDR2 SYGAGS (reference sequence). The CDR3 contains 14 residues. The sequenced part of the CDR3 DNA is TGTGCCAGCGGTGACAGAACAAACACCGGG. This gives the protein CASGDRTNTG. The CDR3 reads in full as CASGDRTNTGQLYF.

This clone was observed a handful of times. All gene names here are mouse names. The read comes to an end 4 residues before the CDR3 does, leaving the germline J gene to fill in the end. Other DNA sequences from this sample encode an identical CDR3 as well. This sequence joins TRBV13-1 and TRBJ2-2; 10 bases match TRBD2. The germline CDR1 and CDR2 sequences are NSHNY and SYGAGN. V shed 3 bases, J shed 2 bases, and the junction held 4 bases outside the gene matches. This CDR3 spans 16 amino acids. The part of the CDR3 DNA that was read is TGTGCCAGCAGTGGCGGGACTGGGGTTAACACCGGG. Its translation is CASSGGTGVNTG. The full CDR3 is CASSGGTGVNTGQLYF.

About this clone itself: Genes here carry mouse names. The read ends 4 residues shy of where the CDR3 ends; the end is completed using the germline J gene. The sample contains more than one DNA sequence encoding this CDR3. The V call is TRBV13-1, the J call TRBJ2-1; D might be TRBD2 (5 bases). The CDR3 sequence is 15 residues long. From germline, CDR1 is NSHNY and CDR2 SYGAGN. V gave up 3 bases and J gave up 1 base, with 11 bases separating them. The CDR3 sequence is CASSGDWGNYAEQFF. CDR3 DNA, as far as it was read: TGTGCCAGCAGTGGGGATTGGGGAAACTATGCT.

A remark on this clone: Germline and genes: mouse. Sequencing ends 4 residues short of the CDR3 end; the germline J gene provides the rest. V is TRBV13-1 and J is TRBJ2-5, with a possible D match to TRBD1 (6 bases). There are 14 residues in the CDR3. Germline V lookup: CDR1 NSHNY, CDR2 SYGAGN. The sequenced part of the CDR3 DNA is TGTGCCAGCAGTGAAGGGGTCCAGGGGGAC. It yields the protein CASSEGVQGD. Given in full, the CDR3 is CASSEGVQGDTQYF.

This clone was detected a few times. Here the gene names and germline are mouse. The read finishes 4 residues shy of the CDR3 end, and the germline J gene is used to complete it. The chain is built from TRBV19 and TRBJ2-3, with TRBD2 identical over 10 bases. Germline loops: CDR1 FNHDT, CDR2 SITEND (reference sequence). CDR3 size: 16 residues. V was clipped by 2 bases and J by 0 bases; unmatched bases: 3. Incomplete CDR3 DNA: TGTGCCAGCAGTATGCCTGGGGGGGCTAGTGCAGAA. This sequence encodes CASSMPGGASAE. The whole CDR3 region reads CASSMPGGASAETLYF.

With regard to this clone: Germline and genes: mouse. The read halts 4 residues ahead of the CDR3 end, with the missing end drawn from the germline J gene. This same CDR3 is encoded by further DNA sequences in the sample. J is TRBJ1-2 and V is TRBV13-1; D unclear. The CDR3 covers 13 residues. The germline V gene has CDR1 NSHNY and CDR2 SYGAGN. The chain's CDR3 is CASSDPGGSDYTF. The part of the CDR3 DNA that was read is TGTGCCAGCAGTGACCCGGGTGGGTCC.

Comment on this clone: The gene names here belong to mouse. The CDR3 extends 4 residues past the end of the read, so its final part is completed from the germline J gene. The chain uses TRBV5 and TRBJ2-7; 8 bases line up with TRBD2. The CDR3 runs 15 residues. V trimming: 2 bases; J trimming: 0 bases; junction bases outside the gene matches: 3. Per germline, CDR1 LGHNA and CDR2 YNLKQL (reference sequence). The CDR3 loop reads CASSQRTGHSYEQYF. The covered CDR3 bases are TGTGCCAGCAGCCAAAGGACTGGGCACTCCTAT.

This clone showed up just a few times. Mouse names are used for the genes. Read coverage stops 4 residues before the CDR3 terminus; the germline J gene supplies the remainder. The chain has TRBV13-3 and TRBJ2-3, with D perhaps matching TRBD1 (5 bases). Germline CDR1 and CDR2: NNHDY and SYVADS. The V end lost 4 bases, the J end lost 0 bases, and 9 bases lay between the germline ends. The length of the CDR3 is 14 residues. The CDR3 bases that were read are TGTGCCAGCAGTCGACAGAATAGTGCAGAA. It is translated as CASSRQNSAE. The whole CDR3 reads CASSRQNSAETLYF.

A remark on this clone: Gene names denote mouse genes. The CDR3 end lies 4 residues beyond the end of the read and is filled in from the germline J gene. Other DNA sequences in this sample translate to the same CDR3. The chain couples TRBV5 to TRBJ2-1; no clear D gene. Germline assignment: CDR1 LGHNA and CDR2 YNLKQL (reference sequence). V dropped 0 bases and J dropped 5 bases, with 5 bases sitting between them. This CDR3 is built from 13 residues. The sequenced part of the CDR3 DNA is TGTGCCAGCAGCCAAGATCTGGATGCT. Protein: CASSQDLDA. The whole CDR3 protein is CASSQDLDAEQFF.

As regards this clone: Genes and germline are mouse. Read sequence stops 4 residues before the CDR3 end, and the germline J gene provides the missing end. The chain combines TRBV29 with TRBJ2-2, with 7 positions matching TRBD1. There are 13 residues in the CDR3. CDR1 and CDR2 (germline): MSHET, SYDVDS. J was trimmed by 0 bases and V by 8 bases; bases with no gene match: 0. CDR3 bases read: TGTGCTAGCGACAGGGCAAACACCGGG. It yields the protein CASDRANTG. In full, the CDR3 reads CASDRANTGQLYF.

In this sample, this clone turned up a few times. Gene labels here are mouse ones. The read stops 4 residues short of the end of the CDR3; the missing end is completed from the germline J gene. J is TRBJ2-2 and V is TRBV13-1; D is possibly TRBD1 (6 bases). This CDR3 comprises 14 residues. Germline CDR1 and CDR2: NSHNY and SYGAGN. Trimming stripped 2 bases from V and 4 bases from J, with 9 bases between. Incomplete CDR3 DNA: TGTGCCAGCAGTGAACAGGGAGCCACCGGG. Protein product: CASSEQGATG. The complete CDR3 protein is CASSEQGATGQLYF.

This clone was detected a few times. These gene names are mouse names. The CDR3 end lies 3 residues beyond the end of the read and is filled in from the germline J gene. Other DNA sequences in this specimen translate into the identical CDR3. The V and J genes are TRBV5 and TRBJ1-6; D call uncertain. TRBJ1-6 is designated an ORF whose function remains uncertain. V was shortened by 0 bases and J by 0 bases, with 6 bases between the two germline ends. This CDR3 contains 16 residues. CDR1 LGHNA and CDR2 YNLKQL come from the germline V gene (reference sequence). The sequenced part of the CDR3 DNA is TGTGCCAGCAGCCAAGATACCAGTTCCTATAATTCGCCC. It encodes CASSQDTSSYNSP. The full-length CDR3 reads as CASSQDTSSYNSPLYF.

In its sample, this clone was seen many times. Gene labels here are mouse ones. Read sequence stops 4 residues before the CDR3 end, and the germline J gene provides the missing end. The chain couples TRBV13-3 to TRBJ2-1, with TRBD2 identical over 11 bases. Germline CDR1 NNHDY, CDR2 SYVADS. Unmatched junction bases numbered 1, after V lost 5 bases and J lost 6 bases. This CDR3 has 13 residues. CDR3 amino acids: CASRDWGVAEQFF. The CDR3 bases that were read are TGTGCCAGCAGGGACTGGGGGGTTGCT.